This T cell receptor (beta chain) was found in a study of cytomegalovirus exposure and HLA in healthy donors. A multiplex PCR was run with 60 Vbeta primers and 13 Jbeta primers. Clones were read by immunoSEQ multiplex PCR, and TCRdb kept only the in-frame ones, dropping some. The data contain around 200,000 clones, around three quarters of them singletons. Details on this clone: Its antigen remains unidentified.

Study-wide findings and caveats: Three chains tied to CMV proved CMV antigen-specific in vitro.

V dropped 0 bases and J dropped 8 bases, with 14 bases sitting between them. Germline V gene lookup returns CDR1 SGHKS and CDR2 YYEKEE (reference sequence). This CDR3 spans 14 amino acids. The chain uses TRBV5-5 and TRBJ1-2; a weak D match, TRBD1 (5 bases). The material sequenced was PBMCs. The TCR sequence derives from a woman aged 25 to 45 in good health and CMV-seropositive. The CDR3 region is CASSLADTTRGYTF. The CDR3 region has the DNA TGTGCCAGCAGCTTGGCGGACACAACGAGGGGCTACACCTTC. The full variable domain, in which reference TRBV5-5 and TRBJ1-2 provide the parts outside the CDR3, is DAGVTQSPTHLIKTRGQQVTLRCSPISGHKSVSWYQQVLGQGPQFIFQYYEKEERGRGNFPDRFSARQFPNYSSELNVNALLLGDSALYLCASSLADTTRGYTFGSGTRLTVV.